The next 8 T cell receptor beta chains were all read from a single sample in a study of blood T cell repertoires in COVID-19. Profiled with immunoSEQ multiplex PCR; TCRdb holds only in-frame clones, not every one. The repertoire consists of some 300,000 clones, with around four fifths occurring once and the leading ten covering 4.1%. The sample taken for sequencing was peripheral blood. Receptors originate from a woman in her 50s with active or convalescent COVID-19.

This rearrangement joins TRBV5-1 to TRBJ2-1, with D perhaps matching TRBD2 (6 bases). The germline V gene encodes CDR1 SGHRS and CDR2 YFSETQ. CDR3 length: 14 amino acids. V gave up 0 bases and J gave up 8 bases, with 12 bases separating them. CDR3 amino acids: CASSLGASVHEQFF. In DNA form, the CDR3 reads TGCGCCAGCAGCTTGGGGGCTAGCGTACATGAGCAGTTCTTC.

This chain joins TRBV5-6 and TRBJ1-2; 8 nucleotides match TRBD1. The CDR3 has 13 amino acids. Germline CDR1 and CDR2: SGHDT and YYEEEE. J gave up 5 bases and V 2 bases, and 2 bases lay outside the gene matches. In DNA, the CDR3 is TGTGCCAGCAGCTTAAGGACAGGGTATGGCTACACCTTC. It translates to CASSLRTGYGYTF.

The CDR3 nucleotides read TGTGCCAGCAGCCCAGCCCCTAGAGGCTCCTATAATTCACCCCTCCACTTT. Protein product: CASSPAPRGSYNSPLHF. This rearrangement joins TRBV7-2 to TRBJ1-6, with D uncertain. This CDR3 is 17 amino acids long. Trimming left V 5 bases short and J 0 bases short, with 14 bases between. Per the germline V gene, CDR1 is SGHTA and CDR2 is FQGNSA.

CDR3: CASSLGAGVGDTQYF. The CDR3 DNA is TGTGCCAGCAGCTTAGGCGCAGGGGTGGGAGATACGCAGTATTTT. The chain couples TRBV7-6 to TRBJ2-3; weak D call: TRBD1 (6 bases). Germline CDR1 and CDR2: SGHVS and FNYEAQ. V lost 1 base to trimming and J lost 5 bases, with 13 bases between them. This CDR3 has 15 amino acids.

The V call is TRBV5-4, the J call TRBJ2-2; 7 nucleotides match TRBD2. V lost 2 bases to trimming and J lost 4 bases; unmatched junction nucleotides: 14. The CDR3 is 18 residues long. Germline-derived CDR1 and CDR2 are SGHNT and YYREEE (reference sequence). The DNA of the CDR3 is TGTGCCAGCAGCTTAAGACTAGCACCCATGTCAGGCACCGGGGAGCTGTTTTTT. It codes for CASSLRLAPMSGTGELFF.

J is TRBJ1-5 and V is TRBV24-1, with D possibly matching TRBD1 (5 bases). CDR1 is KGHDR and CDR2 is SFDVKD in the germline V gene. V was trimmed by 6 bases and J by 4 bases, leaving 6 bases between them. This CDR3 spans 12 amino acids. CDR3 DNA sequence: TGTGCCACCAGTTCAGGGAATCAGCCCCAGCATTTT. This translates into CATSSGNQPQHF.

On this clone itself: Other DNA sequences from this sample encode an identical CDR3 as well. This chain connects TRBV15 to TRBJ2-5; 9 bases fit TRBD1. J lost 5 bases, V lost 0 bases, and 7 bases had no gene match. Germline V gives CDR1 LNHNV, CDR2 YYDKDF (reference sequence). This CDR3 spans 16 amino acids. CDR3 region: CATSRDRGQGRETQYF. For the CDR3, the DNA is TGTGCCACCAGCAGAGATCGTGGACAGGGGAGGGAGACCCAGTACTTC.

V is TRBV13 and J is TRBJ1-6; D is unclear. This CDR3 spans 13 amino acids. The germline CDR1 and CDR2 sequences are PRHDT and FYEKMQ (reference sequence). The ends were cut back, 3 bases at V and 5 bases at J, with 5 bases in the middle. CDR3 coding DNA: TGTGCCAGCAGCTTCAGTAATAATTCACCCCTCCACTTT. Amino acids: CASSFSNNSPLHF.